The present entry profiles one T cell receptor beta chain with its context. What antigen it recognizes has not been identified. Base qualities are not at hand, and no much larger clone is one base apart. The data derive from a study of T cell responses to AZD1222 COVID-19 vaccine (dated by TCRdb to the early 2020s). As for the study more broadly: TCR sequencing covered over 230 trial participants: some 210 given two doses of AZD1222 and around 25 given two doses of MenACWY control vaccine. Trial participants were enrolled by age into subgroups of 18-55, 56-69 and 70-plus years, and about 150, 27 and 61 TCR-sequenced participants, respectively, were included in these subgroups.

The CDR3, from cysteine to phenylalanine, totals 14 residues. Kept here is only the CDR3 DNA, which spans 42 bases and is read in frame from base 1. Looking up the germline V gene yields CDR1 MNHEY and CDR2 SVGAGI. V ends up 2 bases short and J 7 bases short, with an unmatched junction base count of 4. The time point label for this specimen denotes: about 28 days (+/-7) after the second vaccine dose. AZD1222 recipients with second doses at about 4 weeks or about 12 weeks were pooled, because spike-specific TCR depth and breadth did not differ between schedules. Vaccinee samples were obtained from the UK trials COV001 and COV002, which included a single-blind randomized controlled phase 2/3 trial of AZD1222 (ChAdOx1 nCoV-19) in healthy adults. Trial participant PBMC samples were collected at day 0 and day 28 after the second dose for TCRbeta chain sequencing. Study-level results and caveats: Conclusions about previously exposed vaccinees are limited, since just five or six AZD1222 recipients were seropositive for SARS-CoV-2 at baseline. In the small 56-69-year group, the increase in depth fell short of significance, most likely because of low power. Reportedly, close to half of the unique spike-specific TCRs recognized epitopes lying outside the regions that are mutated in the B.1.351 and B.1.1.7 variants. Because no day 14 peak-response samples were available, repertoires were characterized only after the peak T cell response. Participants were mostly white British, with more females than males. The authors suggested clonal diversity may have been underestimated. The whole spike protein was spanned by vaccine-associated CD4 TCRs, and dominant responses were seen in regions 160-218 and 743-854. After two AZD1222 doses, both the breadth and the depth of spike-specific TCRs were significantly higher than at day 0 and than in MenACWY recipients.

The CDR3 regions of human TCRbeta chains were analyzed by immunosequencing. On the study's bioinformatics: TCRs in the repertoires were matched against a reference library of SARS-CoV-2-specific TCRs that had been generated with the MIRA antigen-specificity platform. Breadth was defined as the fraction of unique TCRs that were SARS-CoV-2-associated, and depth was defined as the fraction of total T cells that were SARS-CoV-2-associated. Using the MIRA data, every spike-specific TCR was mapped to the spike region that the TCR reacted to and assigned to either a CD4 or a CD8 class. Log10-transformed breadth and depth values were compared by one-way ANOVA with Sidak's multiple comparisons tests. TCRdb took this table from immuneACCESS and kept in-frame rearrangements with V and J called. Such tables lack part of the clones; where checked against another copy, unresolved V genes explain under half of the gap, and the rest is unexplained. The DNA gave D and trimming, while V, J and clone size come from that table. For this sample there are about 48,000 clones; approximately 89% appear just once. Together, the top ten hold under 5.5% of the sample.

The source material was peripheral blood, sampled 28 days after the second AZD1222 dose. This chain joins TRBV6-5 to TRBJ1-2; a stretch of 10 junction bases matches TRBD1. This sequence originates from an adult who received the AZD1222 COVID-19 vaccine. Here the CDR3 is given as CASSYLGTGAGYTF. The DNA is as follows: TGTGCCAGCAGTTACCTTGGGACAGGGGCTGGCTACACCTTC.